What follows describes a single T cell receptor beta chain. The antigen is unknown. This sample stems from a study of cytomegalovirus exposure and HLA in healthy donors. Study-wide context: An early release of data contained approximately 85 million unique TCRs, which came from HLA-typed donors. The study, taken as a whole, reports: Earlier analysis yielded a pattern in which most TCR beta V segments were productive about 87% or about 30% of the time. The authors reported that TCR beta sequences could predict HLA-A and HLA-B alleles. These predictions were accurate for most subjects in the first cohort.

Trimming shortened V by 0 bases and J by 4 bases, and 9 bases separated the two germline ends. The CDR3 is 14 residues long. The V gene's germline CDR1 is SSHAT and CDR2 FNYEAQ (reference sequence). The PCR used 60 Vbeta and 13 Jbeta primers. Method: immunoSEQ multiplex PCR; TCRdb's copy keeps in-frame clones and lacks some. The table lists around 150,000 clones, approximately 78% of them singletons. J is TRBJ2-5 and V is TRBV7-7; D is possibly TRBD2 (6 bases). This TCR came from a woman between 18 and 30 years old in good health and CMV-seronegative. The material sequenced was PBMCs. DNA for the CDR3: TGTGCCAGCAGCTTAGCGGGGCGGGGAGAGACCCAGTACTTC. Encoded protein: CASSLAGRGETQYF.